This TCR beta chain was sequenced during a study of human T cells and chemical hapten exposure. On the study more broadly: For the roughly 25-week duration of the study, patients were given weekly doses of diphenylcyclopropenone on the scalp. Upper-back patches of 0.01% DPC were read at 6 days.

This clonotype was counted only a few times. The antigen is undetermined. Described time point: patch test 2, 6 weeks after DPC sensitization. Treatment reported: therapeutic diphenylcyclopropenone sensitization with weekly scalp DPC. Points from the study as a whole: Sensitization with DPC brought no change to TCRs above 1 in 1000 in frequency. Alopecia affected the donors, so their immune response may differ from healthy people's.

Via MiXCR, TCRdb re-called the RACE reads, giving one row per CDR3 protein. The sample shows about 140,000 distinct CDR3 sequences, over 9.5% of them seen only once. Sequencing was performed on whole blood, taken in connection with sensitization to the hapten diphenylcyclopropenone (DPC). The sequence was collected from a woman aged 45-65 years with alopecia areata. Some clones in this sample may be carry-over from other donors' samples.

The CDR3 reads CASSEYGGYNEQFF. The CDR3, as DNA: TGTGCCAGCAGTGAGTACGGGGGTTACAATGAGCAGTTCTTC. The chain uses TRBV2 and TRBJ2-1; D possibly corresponds to TRBD2 (6 bases). The CDR3 sequence is 14 residues long. CDR1 and CDR2 from the germline V gene are SNHLY and FYNNEI. The germline V and J ends were trimmed by 3 bases and 4 bases, with 10 bases remaining between them.